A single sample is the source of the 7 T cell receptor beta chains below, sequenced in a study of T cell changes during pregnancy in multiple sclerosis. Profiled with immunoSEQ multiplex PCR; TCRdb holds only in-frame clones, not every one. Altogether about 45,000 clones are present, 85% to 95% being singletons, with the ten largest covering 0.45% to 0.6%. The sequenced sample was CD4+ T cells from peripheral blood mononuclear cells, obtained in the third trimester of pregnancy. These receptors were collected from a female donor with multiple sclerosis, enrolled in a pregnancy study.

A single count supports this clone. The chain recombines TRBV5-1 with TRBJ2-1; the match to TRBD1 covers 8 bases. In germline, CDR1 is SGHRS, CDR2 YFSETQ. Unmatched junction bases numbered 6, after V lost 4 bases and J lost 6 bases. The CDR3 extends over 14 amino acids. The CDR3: CASSNRGFSNEQFF. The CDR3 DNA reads TGCGCCAGCAGCAACAGGGGGTTTTCCAATGAGCAGTTCTTC.

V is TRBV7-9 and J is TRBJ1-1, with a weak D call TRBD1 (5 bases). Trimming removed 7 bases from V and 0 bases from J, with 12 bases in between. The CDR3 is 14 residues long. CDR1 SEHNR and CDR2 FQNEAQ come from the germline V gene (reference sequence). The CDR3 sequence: CASTPWGVNTEAFF. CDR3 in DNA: TGTGCCAGCACCCCCTGGGGGGTGAACACTGAAGCTTTCTTT.

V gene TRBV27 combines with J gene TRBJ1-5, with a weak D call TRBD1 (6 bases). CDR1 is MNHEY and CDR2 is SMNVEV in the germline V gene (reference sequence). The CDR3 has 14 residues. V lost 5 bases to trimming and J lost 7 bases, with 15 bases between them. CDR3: CASSLTGREQPQHF. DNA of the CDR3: TGTGCCAGCAGTCTTACAGGGAGAGAACAGCCCCAGCATTTT.

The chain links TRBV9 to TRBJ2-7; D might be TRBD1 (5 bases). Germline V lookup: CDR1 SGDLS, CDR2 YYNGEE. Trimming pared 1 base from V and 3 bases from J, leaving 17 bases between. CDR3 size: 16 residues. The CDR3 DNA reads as TGTGCCAGCAGCGTAAGCTTGACAGCGAGAGGCTACGAGCAGTACTTC. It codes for CASSVSLTARGYEQYF.

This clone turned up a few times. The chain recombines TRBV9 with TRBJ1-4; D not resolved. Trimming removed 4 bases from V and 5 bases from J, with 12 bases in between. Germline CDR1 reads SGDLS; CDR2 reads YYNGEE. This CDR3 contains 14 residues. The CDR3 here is CASSPRPRNEKLFF. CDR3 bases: TGTGCCAGCAGCCCCCGCCCACGGAATGAAAAACTGTTTTTT. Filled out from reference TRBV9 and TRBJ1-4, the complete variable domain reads DSGVTQTPKHLITATGQRVTLRCSPRSGDLSVYWYQQSLDQGLQFLIQYYNGEERAKGNILERFSAQQFPDLHSELNLSSLELGDSALYFCASSPRPRNEKLFFGSGTQLSVL.

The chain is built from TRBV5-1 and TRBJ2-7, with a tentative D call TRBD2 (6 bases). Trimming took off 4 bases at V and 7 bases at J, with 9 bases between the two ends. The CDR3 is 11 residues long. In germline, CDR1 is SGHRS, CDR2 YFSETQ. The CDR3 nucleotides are TGCGCCAGCAGCCCAGGAGGGGAGCAGTACTTC. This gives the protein CASSPGGEQYF.

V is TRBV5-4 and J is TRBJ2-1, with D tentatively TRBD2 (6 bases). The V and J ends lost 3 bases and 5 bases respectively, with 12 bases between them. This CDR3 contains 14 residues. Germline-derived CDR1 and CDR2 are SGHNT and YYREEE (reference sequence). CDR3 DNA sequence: TGTGCCAGCAGCTGGACGGGAGCTGACAATGAGCAGTTCTTC. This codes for CASSWTGADNEQFF.